This T cell receptor beta chain was sequenced in a study of blood T cell repertoires in COVID-19. About the research overall: The United States, Italy and Spain supplied acute and convalescent COVID-19 samples. The analysed material was cDNA or gDNA that came from T cells, B-cell-depleted T cells, or PBMCs.

Germline V gene lookup returns CDR1 PRHDT and CDR2 FYEKMQ (reference sequence). The CDR3 is made up of 11 amino acids. Between the trimmed V and J ends, which lost 5 bases and 13 bases, there was a span of 11 bases. Either two negative PCRs, clearance, or symptom resolution qualified Cohort 3 donors as recovered. The repertoire was sequenced with immunoSEQ multiplex PCR; TCRdb's copy has only in-frame clones and lacks some. There are about 130,000 clones in the sample; 65% to 90% occur only once, and about 2.5% lies in the top ten. Sequenced: PBMCs or T cells enriched from blood (not recorded which). This clonotype was sampled from a woman between 50 and 59 years old who had recovered from COVID-19. V usage is TRBV13 and J usage is TRBJ2-2; TRBD1 might be the D (6 bases). CDR3 nucleotide sequence: TGTGCCAGCAGCAAGGACAGAGTGCTGTTTTTT. It encodes CASSKDRVLFF.